The clone carrying this T cell receptor (beta chain) was picked up many times. Its antigen is still unknown. The data stem from a study of T cells in Graves' hyperthyroidism and ophthalmopathy. General study findings and limits: The model predicted ophthalmopathy a median roughly six months before onset. A model built on 13 V-J features separated ophthalmopathy from stable hyperthyroidism.

Amplified TCR beta CDR3 regions derived from RNA transcripts. The HTBI set primed first-round TCR CDR3 RT-PCR. TCRdb called the multiplex PCR reads again in MiXCR, with one record for every CDR3 protein. The repertoire includes 250,000 to 350,000 distinct CDR3 sequences, over 15% of them detected once, and over 45% sits in the top ten. Germline CDR1 and CDR2: DFQATT and SNEGSKA (reference sequence). This CDR3 spans 12 amino acids. Trimming cost V 5 bases and J 8 bases, with 12 bases left between them. For the diagnoses, clinical symptoms, serum thyroxine and TRAb, thyroid ultrasound and orbital computed tomography were used.

This receptor was taken from a woman aged 55-70 years with Graves' ophthalmopathy. V gene TRBV20-1 combines with J gene TRBJ1-4, with unresolved D. The sample comprised blood. CDR3 sequence reads: CSAQYAGEKLFF. DNA of the CDR3: TGCAGTGCTCAGTATGCGGGGGAAAAACTGTTTTTT.